The 28 T cell receptor beta chains presented below share a single source sample, sequenced in a study of cytomegalovirus exposure and HLA in healthy donors. The study ran its PCR with 60 Vbeta and 13 Jbeta primers. Data came from immunoSEQ multiplex PCR; TCRdb stores just in-frame clones and leaves some out. The top ten hold approximately 0.51% of the sample, which has under 200,000 clones, around 79% seen once. Sequenced sample: PBMCs. All receptors come from a woman aged 45 to 65 in good health and CMV-seronegative.

The V gene is TRBV7-9, the J gene TRBJ1-1, with D maybe TRBD1 (6 bases). Germline values: CDR1 SEHNR, CDR2 FQNEAQ (reference sequence). CDR3 length: 15 residues. Trimming left V 3 bases short and J 0 bases short, with 11 bases between. This chain's CDR3 is CASSFIQGMNTEAFF. The CDR3, as DNA: TGTGCCAGCAGCTTTATCCAGGGGATGAACACTGAAGCTTTCTTT. The full variable domain, with the rest looked up from reference TRBV7-9 and TRBJ1-1, is DTGVSQNPRHKITKRGQNVTFRCDPISEHNRLYWYRQTLGQGPEFLTYFQNEAQLEKSRLLSDRFSAERPKGSFSTLEIQRTEQGDSAMYLCASSFIQGMNTEAFFGQGTRLTVV.

This chain uses TRBV28 with TRBJ1-5; 9 bases map to TRBD1. The germline V gene encodes CDR1 MDHEN and CDR2 SYDVKM. The V and J ends lost 6 bases and 3 bases, in that order; junction bases with no gene match: 15. This CDR3 contains 18 residues. CDR3 nucleotides: TGTGCCAGCAGAGCCGGGACAGGGTGGGTCGCGGACAATCAGCCCCAGCATTTT. It translates to CASRAGTGWVADNQPQHF.

This clone has just a few counts. This CDR3 is also generated by other DNA sequences in the sample. V is TRBV6-5 and J is TRBJ1-1; TRBD1 is a possible D gene (6 bases). The CDR3 length is 15 residues. V was pared by 0 bases and J by 4 bases, with 12 bases between. CDR1 is MNHEY, CDR2 SVGAGI, per germline. The CDR3 here is CASSYSAGVGTEAFF. In DNA form, the CDR3 reads TGTGCCAGCAGTTACTCGGCAGGGGTGGGCACTGAAGCTTTCTTT.

CDR3 coding DNA: TGTGCCAGCAGCGCCCGGGACAGAAGAAGCTCCTACAATGAGCAGTTCTTC. Amino acid sequence: CASSARDRRSSYNEQFF. The rearrangement joins TRBV9 to TRBJ2-1, with TRBD1 identical over 7 bases. Per germline, CDR1 SGDLS and CDR2 YYNGEE. The CDR3 has 17 residues. V dropped 3 bases and J dropped 0; count of bases not matched to a gene: 9.

The rearrangement links TRBV7-2 to TRBJ1-5; no reliable D call. The ends were cut back, 5 bases at V and 8 bases at J, with 10 bases in the middle. The V gene's germline CDR1 is SGHTA and CDR2 FQGNSA. The CDR3 has 12 amino acids. CDR3 residues: CASSRDGEPQHF. As DNA, the CDR3 is TGTGCCAGCAGCCGCGACGGAGAGCCCCAGCATTTT.

The V gene is TRBV11-2, the J gene TRBJ2-1; 8 bases match TRBD2. Germline CDR1 SGHAT, CDR2 FQNNGV. Trimming took 4 bases from V and 2 from J; bases not matched to a gene: 1. This CDR3 region has 14 residues. As DNA, the CDR3 is TGTGCCAGCAGCTGGGGACTAGCCTACAATGAGCAGTTCTTC. Translating gives CASSWGLAYNEQFF. Looking up the rest from reference TRBV11-2 and TRBJ2-1 gives the full variable domain: EAGVAQSPRYKIIEKRQSVAFWCNPISGHATLYWYQQILGQGPKLLIQFQNNGVVDDSQLPKDRFSAERLKGVDSTLKIQPAKLEDSAVYLCASSWGLAYNEQFFGPGTRLTVL.

The chain recombines TRBV10-3 with TRBJ2-3; weak D call: TRBD2 (5 bases). The CDR3 contains 15 residues. V lost 6 bases, J lost 5 bases, and 18 bases lay in between. The germline V gene has CDR1 ENHRY and CDR2 SYGVKD. This CDR3 is CAIRVGTQRGDTQYF. The DNA of the CDR3 is TGTGCCATCAGGGTAGGAACTCAACGGGGAGATACGCAGTATTTT.

The CDR3 bases are TGTGCCAGCAGCCCAAGGACAGGAGGATTTAATGAAAAACTGTTTTTT. Amino acid sequence: CASSPRTGGFNEKLFF. V is TRBV11-2 and J is TRBJ1-4; 7 positions agree with TRBD1. The CDR3 spans 16 residues. The V gene end was trimmed by 5 bases and the J gene end by 4 bases; junction bases not matched to a gene: 10. Germline-derived CDR1 and CDR2 are SGHAT and FQNNGV. The full variable domain, rest sourced from reference TRBV11-2 and TRBJ1-4, is EAGVAQSPRYKIIEKRQSVAFWCNPISGHATLYWYQQILGQGPKLLIQFQNNGVVDDSQLPKDRFSAERLKGVDSTLKIQPAKLEDSAVYLCASSPRTGGFNEKLFFGSGTQLSVL.

In nucleotides, the CDR3 is TGCGCCAGCAGCTTGAACCAGGGGTGGGTCACAGATACGCAGTATTTT. As protein: CASSLNQGWVTDTQYF. J is TRBJ2-3 and V is TRBV5-1; TRBD1 is a possible D gene (6 bases). Germline loops: CDR1 SGHRS, CDR2 YFSETQ. V dropped 1 base and J dropped 2 bases, with 14 bases sitting between them. The CDR3 sequence is 16 residues long.

The rearrangement joins TRBV30 to TRBJ1-5; D gene unclear. CDR1 is GTSNPN and CDR2 is SVGIG in the germline V gene (reference sequence). The CDR3 length is 15 residues. The V end was cut by 0 bases, the J end by 2 bases, with 11 bases between. In nucleotides, the CDR3 is TGTGCCTGGAGTGTACTCGATCGGGGCAATCAGCCCCAGCATTTT. Translated, it gives CAWSVLDRGNQPQHF.

J is TRBJ2-1 and V is TRBV27; 7 bases match TRBD2. The junction had 11 bases not matched to a gene; V was cut back by 9 bases and J by 3 bases. Germline loops: CDR1 MNHEY, CDR2 SMNVEV (reference sequence). The CDR3 totals 15 residues. The CDR3 protein is CASGRAGELYNEQFF. The CDR3 DNA is TGTGCCAGTGGGCGGGCGGGAGAGCTCTACAATGAGCAGTTCTTC.

The chain joins TRBV5-4 to TRBJ1-1; tentatively, D is TRBD1 (5 bases). There are 16 residues in the CDR3. CDR1 SGHNT and CDR2 YYREEE come from the germline V gene (reference sequence). Trimming removed 4 bases at V and 1 base at J, with 17 bases between. This CDR3 reads CASSRTFRAENTEAFF. As DNA, the CDR3 is TGTGCCAGCAGCCGGACGTTCAGGGCGGAGAACACTGAAGCTTTCTTT.

This clone was seen a few times. This chain uses TRBV2 with TRBJ2-7, with D perhaps TRBD1 (6 bases). Trimming cost V 4 bases and J 3 bases, with 10 bases left between them. Germline loops: CDR1 SNHLY, CDR2 FYNNEI. CDR3 length: 13 residues. The CDR3: CASSVVRGYEQYF. The CDR3 bases are TGTGCCAGCAGTGTTGTCAGGGGCTACGAGCAGTACTTC.

The gene calls are TRBV5-6 and TRBJ1-6; TRBD1 aligns across 10 bases. Germline CDR1 SGHDT, CDR2 YYEEEE. Trimming took 4 bases from V and 9 from J; bases not matched to a gene: 4. The CDR3 length is 14 residues. The CDR3 bases are TGTGCCAGCAGCCGGGACAGGGGCGTTTCACCCCTCCACTTT. This sequence encodes CASSRDRGVSPLHF.

This clone was picked up one time. The DNA for the CDR3 is TGTGCCAGCAGTTTAATCGGGGTAGCGGGGGGCCACGAGCAGTACTTC. Translation gives CASSLIGVAGGHEQYF. The rearrangement joins TRBV27 to TRBJ2-7, with 10 nucleotides matching TRBD2. Germline CDR1 and CDR2: MNHEY and SMNVEV (reference sequence). J gave up 5 bases and V 2 bases, and 9 bases lay outside the gene matches. CDR3 length: 16 residues.

This chain connects TRBV4-1 to TRBJ2-7; TRBD2 might be the D (6 bases). Deletions cut 2 bases from V and 0 bases from J, with 14 bases between. Germline CDR1 MGHRA, CDR2 YSYEKL. The CDR3 has 16 amino acids. This CDR3 is CASSQPRLGRSYEQYF. CDR3 coding DNA: TGCGCCAGCAGCCAACCAAGACTAGGACGCTCCTACGAGCAGTACTTC.

The genes are TRBV11-2 and TRBJ2-3; no clear D. Between the trimmed V and J ends, which lost 6 bases and 14 bases, there was a span of 15 bases. The CDR3 contains 11 residues. The germline gives CDR1 SGHAT, CDR2 FQNNGV. The CDR3 sequence is CASSLEITRYF. The CDR3 region has the DNA TGTGCCAGCAGTCTAGAAATTACGAGGTATTTT.

This clone has only a few counts. The rearrangement uses TRBV29-1 and TRBJ1-2; the match to TRBD1 covers 10 bases. Germline lookup yields CDR1 SQVTM and CDR2 ANQGSEA. With 3 bases clipped from V and 6 bases from J, the junction kept 1 base outside the gene matches. The CDR3 sequence is 12 residues long. The CDR3: CSVEGTGDGYTF. The CDR3 DNA follows: TGCAGCGTTGAGGGGACAGGGGATGGCTACACCTTC.

V gene TRBV2 combines with J gene TRBJ2-5; 7 bases are a match to TRBD2. The J call may be mistaken, given a closer DNA end match to TRBJ2-7. The CDR3 spans 12 residues. The germline gives CDR1 SNHLY, CDR2 FYNNEI. The CDR3 sequence is CALRGSPGEQYF. The DNA of the CDR3 is TGTGCCCTCCGCGGGAGTCCCGGCGAGCAGTACTTC.

This clone was seen a handful of times. The chain couples TRBV11-2 to TRBJ2-5; 7 bases are shared with TRBD2. The germline CDR1 and CDR2 sequences are SGHAT and FQNNGV. Germline trimming cut 2 bases from V and 4 bases from J; bases unmatched to any gene: 7. This CDR3 contains 15 residues. CDR3 in DNA: TGTGCCAGCAGCTTAATGAGATTAGCGGGAGAGACCCAGTACTTC. Translation: CASSLMRLAGETQYF.

V gene TRBV20-1 combines with J gene TRBJ2-7; possible D gene TRBD1, 6 bases. Germline loops: CDR1 DFQATT, CDR2 SNEGSKA (reference sequence). The V and J ends lost 5 bases and 10 bases respectively, with 15 bases between them. The CDR3 contains 11 residues. The CDR3 sequence is CSASITGSQYF. CDR3 in DNA: TGCAGTGCTTCAATTACAGGGTCTCAGTACTTC.

This chain joins TRBV6-5 and TRBJ2-5, with TRBD1 as a possible D gene (6 bases). The length of the CDR3 is 15 residues. Germline loops: CDR1 MNHEY, CDR2 SVGAGI. The V and J ends lost 3 bases and 1 base respectively, with 12 bases between them. CDR3 protein: CASSYGQTLQETQYF. DNA of the CDR3: TGTGCCAGCAGTTATGGACAGACCCTCCAAGAGACCCAGTACTTC.

This rearrangement joins TRBV15 to TRBJ1-1; D unresolved. This CDR3 is 14 amino acids long. The V end lost 0 bases, the J end lost 4 bases, and 9 bases lay between the germline ends. Germline V gives CDR1 LNHNV, CDR2 YYDKDF (reference sequence). The CDR3 DNA reads as TGTGCCACCAGCAGAGAGAGGAGACCCACTGAAGCTTTCTTT. It yields the protein CATSRERRPTEAFF.

V usage is TRBV27 and J usage is TRBJ2-7; 11 nucleotides match TRBD2. The CDR3 is made up of 15 amino acids. In germline, CDR1 is MNHEY, CDR2 SMNVEV (reference sequence). The V and J ends lost 5 bases and 1 base, in that order; junction bases with no gene match: 4. The CDR3 reads CASSLSSGGSYEQYF. CDR3 in DNA: TGTGCCAGCAGTCTTTCTAGCGGGGGGTCCTACGAGCAGTACTTC.

The chain couples TRBV5-1 to TRBJ2-5; D is perhaps TRBD1 (6 bases). Germline V lookup: CDR1 SGHRS, CDR2 YFSETQ. The V and J ends lost 2 bases and 5 bases respectively, with 16 bases between them. This CDR3 has 15 residues. CDR3 protein: CASSFTRQARETQYF. The CDR3 nucleotides are TGCGCCAGCAGCTTCACCCGACAGGCCCGCGAGACCCAGTACTTC.

The genes are TRBV18 and TRBJ1-5; TRBD1 matches 7 bases. The V gene's germline CDR1 is KGHSH and CDR2 LQKENI. After removal of 5 bases from V and 1 base from J, the junction contained 5 bases not matched to a gene. CDR3 size: 15 residues. The CDR3 bases are TGTGCCAGCTCAGGGGGACAGTTAAGCAATCAGCCCCAGCATTTT. It encodes CASSGGQLSNQPQHF.

CDR3 protein: CASEGGQGRDTQYF. The CDR3 DNA is TGCGCCAGCGAGGGAGGGCAGGGCCGGGATACGCAGTATTTT. The rearrangement links TRBV5-1 to TRBJ2-3, with TRBD2 identical over 7 bases. Germline V lookup: CDR1 SGHRS, CDR2 YFSETQ. Unmatched junction bases numbered 11, after V lost 7 bases and J lost 6 bases. This CDR3 is built from 14 residues.

The chain recombines TRBV11-3 with TRBJ2-1; 14 nucleotides line up with TRBD2. The CDR3 is 15 residues long. The germline V gene encodes CDR1 SGHNT and CDR2 YENEEA. Trimming cost V 3 bases and J 8 bases; bases outside gene matches: 3. The CDR3 reads CASSFGTSGSYEQFF. DNA for the CDR3: TGTGCCAGCAGCTTCGGGACTAGCGGGAGTTATGAGCAGTTCTTC. Drawing the rest from reference TRBV11-3 and TRBJ2-1, the complete variable domain is EAGVVQSPRYKIIEKKQPVAFWCNPISGHNTLYWYLQNLGQGPELLIRYENEEAVDDSQLPKDRFSAERLKGVDSTLKIQPAELGDSAVYLCASSFGTSGSYEQFFGPGTRLTVL.